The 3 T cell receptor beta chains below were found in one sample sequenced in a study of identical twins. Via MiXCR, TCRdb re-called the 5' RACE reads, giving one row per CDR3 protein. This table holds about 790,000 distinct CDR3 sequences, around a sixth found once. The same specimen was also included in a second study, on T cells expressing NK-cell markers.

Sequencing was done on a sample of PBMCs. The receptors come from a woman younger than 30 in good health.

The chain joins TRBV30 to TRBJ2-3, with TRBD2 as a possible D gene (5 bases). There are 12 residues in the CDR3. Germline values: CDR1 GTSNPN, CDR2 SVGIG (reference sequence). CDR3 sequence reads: CASTINTDTQYF. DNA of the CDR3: TGTGCGTCGACTATCAACACAGATACGCAGTATTTT.

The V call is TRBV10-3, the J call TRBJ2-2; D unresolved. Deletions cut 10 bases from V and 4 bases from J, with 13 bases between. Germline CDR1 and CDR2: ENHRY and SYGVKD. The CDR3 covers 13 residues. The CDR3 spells CATEDGRTGELFF. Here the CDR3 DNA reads TGTGCCACCGAGGACGGGCGCACCGGGGAGCTGTTTTTT.

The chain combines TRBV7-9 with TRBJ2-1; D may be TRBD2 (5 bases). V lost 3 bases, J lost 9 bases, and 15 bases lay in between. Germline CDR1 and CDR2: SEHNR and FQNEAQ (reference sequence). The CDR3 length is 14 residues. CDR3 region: CASSLWRSGGEQFF. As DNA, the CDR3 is TGTGCCAGCAGCTTGTGGCGATCTGGAGGTGAGCAGTTCTTC.